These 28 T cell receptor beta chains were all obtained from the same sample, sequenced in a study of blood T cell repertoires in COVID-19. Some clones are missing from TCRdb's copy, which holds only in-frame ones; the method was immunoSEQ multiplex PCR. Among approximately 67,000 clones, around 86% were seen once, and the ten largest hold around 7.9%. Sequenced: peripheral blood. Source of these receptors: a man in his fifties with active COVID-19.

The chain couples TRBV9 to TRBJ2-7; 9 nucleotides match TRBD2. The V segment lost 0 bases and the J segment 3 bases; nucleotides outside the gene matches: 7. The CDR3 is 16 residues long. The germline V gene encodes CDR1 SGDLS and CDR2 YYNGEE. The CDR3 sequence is CASSVGERGALYEQYF. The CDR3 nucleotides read TGTGCCAGCAGCGTAGGCGAGCGGGGGGCCCTCTACGAGCAGTACTTC. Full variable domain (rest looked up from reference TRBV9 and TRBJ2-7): DSGVTQTPKHLITATGQRVTLRCSPRSGDLSVYWYQQSLDQGLQFLIQYYNGEERAKGNILERFSAQQFPDLHSELNLSSLELGDSALYFCASSVGERGALYEQYFGPGTRLTVT.

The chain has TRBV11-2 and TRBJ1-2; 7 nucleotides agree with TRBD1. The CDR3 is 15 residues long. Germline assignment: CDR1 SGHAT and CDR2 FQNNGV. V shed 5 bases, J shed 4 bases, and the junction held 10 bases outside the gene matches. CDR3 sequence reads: CASSPGQDLFYGYTF. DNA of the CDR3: TGTGCCAGCAGCCCCGGACAGGACCTCTTCTATGGCTACACCTTC.

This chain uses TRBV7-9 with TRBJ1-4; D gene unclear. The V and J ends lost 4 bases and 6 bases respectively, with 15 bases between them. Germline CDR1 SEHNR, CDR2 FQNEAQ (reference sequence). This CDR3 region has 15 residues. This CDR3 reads CASSSSDSTDEKLFF. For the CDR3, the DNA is TGTGCCAGCAGCTCTTCGGACTCCACCGATGAAAAACTGTTTTTT.

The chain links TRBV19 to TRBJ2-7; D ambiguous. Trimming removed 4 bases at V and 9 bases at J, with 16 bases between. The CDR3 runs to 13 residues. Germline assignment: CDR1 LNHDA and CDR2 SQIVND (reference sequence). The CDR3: CASSTAGPAGQYF. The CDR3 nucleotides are TGTGCCAGTAGTACCGCTGGCCCCGCTGGGCAGTACTTC.

CDR3 sequence reads: CASSLDRGNTEAFF. Here the CDR3 DNA reads TGTGCCAGCAGTTTAGACAGGGGGAACACTGAAGCTTTCTTT. V and J are TRBV28 and TRBJ1-1; the match to TRBD1 covers 8 bases. J gave up 1 base and V 2 bases, and 0 bases lay outside the gene matches. Germline CDR1 MDHEN, CDR2 SYDVKM. The CDR3 is made up of 14 amino acids.

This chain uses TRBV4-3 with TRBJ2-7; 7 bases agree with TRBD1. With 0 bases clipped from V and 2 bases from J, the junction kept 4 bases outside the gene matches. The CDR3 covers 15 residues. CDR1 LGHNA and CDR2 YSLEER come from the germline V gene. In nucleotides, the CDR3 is TGCGCCAGCAGCCAAGACGACAGGGCAACCTACGAGCAGTACTTC. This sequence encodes CASSQDDRATYEQYF.

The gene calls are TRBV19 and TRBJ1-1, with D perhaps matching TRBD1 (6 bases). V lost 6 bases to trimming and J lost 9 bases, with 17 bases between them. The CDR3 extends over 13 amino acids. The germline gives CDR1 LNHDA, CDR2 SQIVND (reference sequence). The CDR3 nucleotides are TGTGCCAGTAGGCCGGGACACAGTTCTCAAGCTTTCTTT. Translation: CASRPGHSSQAFF.

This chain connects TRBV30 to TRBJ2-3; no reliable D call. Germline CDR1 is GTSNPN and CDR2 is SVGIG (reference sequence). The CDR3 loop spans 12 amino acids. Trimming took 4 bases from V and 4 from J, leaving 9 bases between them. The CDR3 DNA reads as TGTGCCTGGAACCTGGGCGCAGATACGCAGTATTTT. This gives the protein CAWNLGADTQYF.

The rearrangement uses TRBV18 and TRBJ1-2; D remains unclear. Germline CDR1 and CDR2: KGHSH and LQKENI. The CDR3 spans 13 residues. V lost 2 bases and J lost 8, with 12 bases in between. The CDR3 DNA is TGTGCCAGCTCACCAATCCGGGAGCAGGGCTACACCTTC. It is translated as CASSPIREQGYTF.

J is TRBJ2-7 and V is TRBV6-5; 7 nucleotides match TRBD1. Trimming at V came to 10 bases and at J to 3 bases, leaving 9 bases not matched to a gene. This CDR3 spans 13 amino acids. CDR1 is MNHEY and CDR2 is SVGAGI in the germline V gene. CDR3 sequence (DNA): TGTGCCATCCGGGACAGTGAAAACTACGAGCAGTACTTC. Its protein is CAIRDSENYEQYF.

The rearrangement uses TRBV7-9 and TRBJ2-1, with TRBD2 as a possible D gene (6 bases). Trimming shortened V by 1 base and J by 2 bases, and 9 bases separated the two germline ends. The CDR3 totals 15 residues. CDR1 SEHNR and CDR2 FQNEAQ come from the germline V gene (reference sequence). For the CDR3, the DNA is TGTGCCAGCAGCTTAGGGGGCGGGACCTACAATGAGCAGTTCTTC. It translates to CASSLGGGTYNEQFF.

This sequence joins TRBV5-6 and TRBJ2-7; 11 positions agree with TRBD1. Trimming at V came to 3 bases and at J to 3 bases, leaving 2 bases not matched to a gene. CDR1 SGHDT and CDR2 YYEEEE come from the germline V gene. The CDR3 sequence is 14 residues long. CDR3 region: CASSWDRGNYEQYF. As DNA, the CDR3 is TGTGCCAGCAGCTGGGACAGGGGGAACTACGAGCAGTACTTC.

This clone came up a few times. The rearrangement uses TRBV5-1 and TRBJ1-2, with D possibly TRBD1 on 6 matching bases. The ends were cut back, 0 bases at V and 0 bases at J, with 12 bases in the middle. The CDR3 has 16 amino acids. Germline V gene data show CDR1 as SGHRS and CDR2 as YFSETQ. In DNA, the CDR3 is TGCGCCAGCAGCTTGGTCGGGGGGGCCTCTAACTATGGCTACACCTTC. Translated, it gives CASSLVGGASNYGYTF. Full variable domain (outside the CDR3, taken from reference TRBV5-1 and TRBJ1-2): KAGVTQTPRYLIKTRGQQVTLSCSPISGHRSVSWYQQTPGQGLQFLFEYFSETQRNKGNFPGRFSGRQFSNSRSEMNVSTLELGDSALYLCASSLVGGASNYGYTFGSGTRLTVV.

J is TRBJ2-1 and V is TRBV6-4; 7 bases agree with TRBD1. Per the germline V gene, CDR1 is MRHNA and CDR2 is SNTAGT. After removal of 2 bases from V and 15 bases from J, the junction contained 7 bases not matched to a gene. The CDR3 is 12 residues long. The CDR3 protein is CASSDIRGSRFF. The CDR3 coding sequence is TGTGCCAGCAGTGACATCAGGGGGTCAAGGTTCTTC.

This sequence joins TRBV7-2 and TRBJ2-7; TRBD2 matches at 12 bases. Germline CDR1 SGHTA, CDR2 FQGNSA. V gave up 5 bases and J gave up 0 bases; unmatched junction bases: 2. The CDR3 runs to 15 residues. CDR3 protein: CASSTSGGSSYEQYF. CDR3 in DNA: TGTGCCAGCAGCACTAGCGGGGGGAGCTCCTACGAGCAGTACTTC.

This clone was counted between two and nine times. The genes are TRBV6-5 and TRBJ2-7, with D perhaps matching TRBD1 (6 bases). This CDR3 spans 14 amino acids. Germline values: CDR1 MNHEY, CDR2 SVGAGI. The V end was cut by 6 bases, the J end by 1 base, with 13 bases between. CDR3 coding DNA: TGTGCCAGCAGGACAGGACAGTCTTCCTACGAGCAGTACTTC. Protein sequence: CASRTGQSSYEQYF.

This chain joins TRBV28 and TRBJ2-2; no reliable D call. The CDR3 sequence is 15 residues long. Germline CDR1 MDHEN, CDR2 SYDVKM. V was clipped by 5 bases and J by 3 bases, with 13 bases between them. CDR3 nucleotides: TGTGCCAGCAGTAGCCTGACTCTTGACACCGGGGAGCTGTTTTTT. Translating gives CASSSLTLDTGELFF.

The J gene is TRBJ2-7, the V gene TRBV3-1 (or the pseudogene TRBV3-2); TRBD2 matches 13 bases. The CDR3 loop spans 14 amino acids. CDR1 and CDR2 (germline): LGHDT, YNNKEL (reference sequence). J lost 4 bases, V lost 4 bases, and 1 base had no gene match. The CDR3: CASSPGLAGYEQYF. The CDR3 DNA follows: TGTGCCAGCAGCCCGGGACTAGCGGGATACGAGCAGTACTTC.

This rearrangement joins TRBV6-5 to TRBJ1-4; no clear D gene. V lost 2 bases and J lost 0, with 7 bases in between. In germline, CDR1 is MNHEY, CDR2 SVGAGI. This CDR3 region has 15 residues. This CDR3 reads CASSYGGATNEKLFF. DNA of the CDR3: TGTGCCAGCAGTTACGGAGGAGCAACTAATGAAAAACTGTTTTTT.

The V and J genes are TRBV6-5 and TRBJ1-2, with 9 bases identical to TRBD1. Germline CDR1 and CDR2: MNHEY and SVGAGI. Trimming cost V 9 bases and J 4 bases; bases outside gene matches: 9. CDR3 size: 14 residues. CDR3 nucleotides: TGTGCCAGTGTGGAGACAGGGGGAGGCTATGGCTACACCTTC. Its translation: CASVETGGGYGYTF.

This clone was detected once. The CDR3 protein is CASSPPASGGRNEQFF. The DNA for the CDR3 is TGTGCCAGCTCACCACCGGCTAGCGGGGGGCGAAATGAGCAGTTCTTC. The V and J genes are TRBV18 and TRBJ2-1; 11 nucleotides agree with TRBD2. Germline V gene lookup returns CDR1 KGHSH and CDR2 LQKENI. V shed 0 bases, J shed 7 bases, and the junction held 5 bases outside the gene matches. The CDR3 is 16 amino acids.

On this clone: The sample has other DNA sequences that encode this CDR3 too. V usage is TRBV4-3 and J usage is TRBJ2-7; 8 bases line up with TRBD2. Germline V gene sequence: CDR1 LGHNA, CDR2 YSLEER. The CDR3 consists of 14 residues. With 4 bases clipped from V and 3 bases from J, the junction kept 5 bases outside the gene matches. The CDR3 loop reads CASSPAGAGYEQYF. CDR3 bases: TGCGCCAGCAGCCCAGCGGGGGCGGGCTACGAGCAGTACTTC.

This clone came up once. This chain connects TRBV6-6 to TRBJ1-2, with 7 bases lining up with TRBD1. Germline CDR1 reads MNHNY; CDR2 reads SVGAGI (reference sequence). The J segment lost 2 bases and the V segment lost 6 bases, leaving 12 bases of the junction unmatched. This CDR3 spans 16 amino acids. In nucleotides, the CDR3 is TGTGCCAGCAGCCTTCCTTGGGCAGGGGGAAACTATGGCTACACCTTC. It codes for CASSLPWAGGNYGYTF.

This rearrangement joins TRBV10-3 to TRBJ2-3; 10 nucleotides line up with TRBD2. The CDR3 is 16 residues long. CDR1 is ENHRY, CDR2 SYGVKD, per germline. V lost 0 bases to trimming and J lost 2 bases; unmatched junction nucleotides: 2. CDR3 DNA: TGTGCCATCAGTGAGTCTAGCGGGGGGTCCACAGATACGCAGTATTTT. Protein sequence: CAISESSGGSTDTQYF.

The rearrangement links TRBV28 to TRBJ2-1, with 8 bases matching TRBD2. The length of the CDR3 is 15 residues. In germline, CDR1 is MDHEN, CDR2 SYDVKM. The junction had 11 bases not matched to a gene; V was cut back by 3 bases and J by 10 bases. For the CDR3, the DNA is TGTGCCAGCAGTTTGGTAGCGGGGAACCTGGGGGAGCAGTTCTTC. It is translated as CASSLVAGNLGEQFF.

Here the CDR3 DNA reads TGTGCCAGCAGGGGGGCTCCCCCAGAGACCCAGTACTTC. Translated: CASRGAPPETQYF. The chain has TRBV28 and TRBJ2-5, with D possibly matching TRBD1 (6 bases). With 6 bases removed from V and 4 bases from J, the gap between germline ends came to 12 bases. Germline loops: CDR1 MDHEN, CDR2 SYDVKM. The CDR3 is 13 amino acids.

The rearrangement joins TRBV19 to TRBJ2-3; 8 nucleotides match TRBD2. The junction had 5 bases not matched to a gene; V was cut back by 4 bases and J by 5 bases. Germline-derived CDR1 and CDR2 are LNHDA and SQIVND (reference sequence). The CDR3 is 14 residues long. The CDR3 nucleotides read TGTGCCAGTAGTAGCCCGGGACTAGGAGATACGCAGTATTTT. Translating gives CASSSPGLGDTQYF.

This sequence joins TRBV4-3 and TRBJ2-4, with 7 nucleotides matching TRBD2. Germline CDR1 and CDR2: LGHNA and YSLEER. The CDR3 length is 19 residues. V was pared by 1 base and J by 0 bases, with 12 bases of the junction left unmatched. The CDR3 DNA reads TGCGCCAGCAGCCAAGGGGATTCTGGGGGAGGGGTAGCCAAAAACATTCAGTACTTC. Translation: CASSQGDSGGGVAKNIQYF.